Following are 2 T cell receptor beta chains from one sample sequenced in a study of blood T cell repertoires in COVID-19. Profiling relied on immunoSEQ multiplex PCR, and the TCRdb table lists in-frame clones only, not all of them. The data hold about 170,000 clones, with about four fifths observed a single time. The sample taken for sequencing was peripheral blood. Source of these receptors: an elderly woman with COVID-19, enrolled during active disease.

This chain connects TRBV18 to TRBJ1-5; 8 bases agree with TRBD1. CDR3 length equals 14 residues. After removal of 3 bases from V and 7 bases from J, the junction contained 5 bases not matched to a gene. CDR1 and CDR2 (germline): KGHSH, LQKENI. CDR3 nucleotides: TGTGCCAGCTCACCGACAGGGGTAGGCCAGCCCCAGCATTTT. It specifies CASSPTGVGQPQHF.

V is TRBV19 and J is TRBJ2-7; 9 positions match TRBD2. Trimming removed 2 bases from V and 5 bases from J; junction bases left unmatched: 7. The CDR3 is 15 amino acids. The germline gives CDR1 LNHDA, CDR2 SQIVND (reference sequence). This CDR3 is CASSIMTSGPHEQYF. The DNA of the CDR3 is TGTGCCAGTAGTATAATGACTAGCGGCCCCCACGAGCAGTACTTC.